The rows below give T cell receptor beta chains drawn from one sample of a study of shared clonotypes between healthy human individuals. Generated by immunoSEQ multiplex PCR, the TCRdb table keeps only in-frame clones and is missing some. The data contain 2 million to 2.5 million clones, approximately 95% of them singletons. Sequences were obtained from naive CD8+ T cells sorted from blood. The source of these receptors is a man aged 18 to 29 in good health. CDR3s include the opening cysteine and the closing phenylalanine or tryptophan. Fields, in order: CDR3 protein, J gene, V gene.

CDR3: CASSYSHGVDETQYF
J: TRBJ2-5
V: TRBV6-5

CDR3: CASSLLPGTGRGSEQFF
J: TRBJ2-1
V: TRBV27

CDR3: CASSSRTGLNSPLHF
J: TRBJ1-6
V: TRBV7-2

CDR3: CASRTGGSNQPQHF
J: TRBJ1-5
V: TRBV28

CDR3: CASSFSGTSYNEQFF
J: TRBJ2-1
V: TRBV27

CDR3: CASSEVTGGAGETQYF
J: TRBJ2-5
V: TRBV6-1

CDR3: CAISASRGSYEQYF
J: TRBJ2-7
V: TRBV10-3

CDR3: CASYTGLSAGSANEKLFF
J: TRBJ1-4
V: TRBV7-8

CDR3: CASSLSGGGQSYEQYF
J: TRBJ2-7
V: TRBV7-2

CDR3: CASSPEGGYYTNTGELFF
J: TRBJ2-2
V: TRBV9

CDR3: CASSFGGMTYEQYF
J: TRBJ2-7
V: TRBV7-2

CDR3: CASSAGQKSDGYTF
J: TRBJ1-2
V: TRBV7-6

CDR3: CASSQVWEGLGNEQFF
J: TRBJ2-1
V: TRBV4-3

CDR3: CAWRVGGQANFFYEQYF
J: TRBJ2-7
V: TRBV30

CDR3: CASSADDYEQYF
J: TRBJ2-7
V: TRBV18

CDR3: CSVVMRGVLTVTDTQYF
J: TRBJ2-3
V: TRBV29-1

CDR3: CASPKGIDTGELFF
J: TRBJ2-2
V: TRBV6-6

CDR3: CASSQNKAEAFF
J: TRBJ1-1
V: TRBV11-3

CDR3: CASSSKRQGRNEQYF
J: TRBJ2-7
V: TRBV7-6

CDR3: CASSLVGVDNEQFF
J: TRBJ2-1
V: TRBV5-1

CDR3: CASSYSDGPGHEQYF
J: TRBJ2-7
V: TRBV6-6

CDR3: CASSQIWGPVPGADTQYF
J: TRBJ2-3
V: TRBV4-3

CDR3: CASSYSQQGAYEQYF
J: TRBJ2-7
V: TRBV6-5

CDR3: CAWSVAGAGRAEQFF
J: TRBJ2-1
V: TRBV30